This T cell receptor (beta chain) was found in a study of blood T cell repertoires in COVID-19. The overall study: The United States, Italy and Spain supplied acute and convalescent COVID-19 samples.

Per germline, CDR1 SGHAT and CDR2 FQNNGV. The CDR3 has 13 amino acids. Trimming took 2 bases from V and 0 from J, leaving 4 bases between them. The data were produced by immunoSEQ multiplex PCR, yet TCRdb's version contains in-frame clones alone and is incomplete. The repertoire holds around 190,000 clones, with roughly 80% as singletons. The chain joins TRBV11-2 to TRBJ2-5; D is uncertain. The sample was peripheral blood. This TCR came from a man in his 60s with acute or convalescent COVID-19. CDR3 DNA sequence: TGTGCCAGCAGCTTAAACTACCAAGAGACCCAGTACTTC. It is translated as CASSLNYQETQYF.